This record concerns one T cell receptor (beta chain) sequence. The CDR3 runs 14 residues. Germline CDR1 reads MDHEN; CDR2 reads SYDVKM. The ends were cut back, 2 bases at V and 7 bases at J, with 9 bases in the middle. This entry is derived from a study of response to subunit inactivated influenza vaccine. TCRdb re-analysed the RT-PCR reads in MiXCR, keeping a single row per CDR3 protein. The sample carries approximately 530,000 distinct CDR3 sequences, over 10% recorded once. This sequence originates from a man aged 45-65 years who received an inactivated influenza vaccine. This sequence joins TRBV28 and TRBJ1-6; TRBD1 is a possible D gene (5 bases). The sample here was PBMCs from blood, taken 45 days after vaccination. The DNA for the CDR3 is TGTGCCAGCAGTTTAACAGGCCGAAATTCACCCCTCCACTTT. Protein: CASSLTGRNSPLHF.